A selection of T cell receptor beta chains follows, all from one sample in a study of control samples from healthy donors and cancer patients. The method was immunoSEQ multiplex PCR; TCRdb's version includes in-frame clones alone and lacks a portion of them. This repertoire shows tens of thousands of clones, over 85% found once; its top ten account for roughly 1.3%. The sample taken for sequencing was PBMCs. The origin of the receptors is a woman aged 40 to 50 with lung cancer. The CDR3 runs from the conserved cysteine through the conserved F or W. A D gene is named only where the DNA matches it firmly. Size tells how often a clone was seen (once, few, many) or the class of an expanded clone, and some rows leave it out.

-	TRBV19	-	TRBJ2-7	CASSIGDSYEQYF	TGTGCCAGTAGTATTGGGGATTCCTACGAGCAGTACTTC
-	TRBV28	-	TRBJ1-5	CASSLRQYYSNQPQHF	TGTGCCAGCAGTTTACGACAGTACTATAGCAATCAGCCCCAGCATTTT
once	TRBV27	-	TRBJ2-1	CASSLSRWSNEQFF	TGTGCCAGCAGTTTATCCCGGTGGTCTAATGAGCAGTTCTTC
-	TRBV28	-	TRBJ2-3	CASRGVGLGENTQYF	TGTGCCAGCAGGGGGGTAGGGCTAGGCGAGAATACGCAGTATTTT
-	TRBV4-2	-	TRBJ1-6	CASSQDLLPGSRNSPLHF	TGTGCCAGCAGCCAAGACTTGCTCCCCGGCTCGAGGAATTCACCCCTCCACTTT
-	TRBV5-6	TRBD1	TRBJ1-2	CASSPRTGGDYGYTF	TGTGCCAGCAGCCCCCGGACAGGGGGGGACTATGGCTACACCTTC
few	TRBV15	TRBD1	TRBJ1-6	CATSRSTGTGGHFHF	TGTGCCACCAGCAGAAGTACCGGGACAGGGGGCCACTTCCACTTT
-	TRBV14	-	TRBJ1-3	CASSQWVSGSGNTIYF	TGTGCCAGCAGCCAATGGGTATCAGGTTCGGGAAACACCATATATTTT
-	TRBV2	TRBD1	TRBJ1-1	CASEGGTGEGTEAFF	TGTGCCAGTGAGGGTGGGACAGGGGAGGGCACTGAAGCTTTCTTT
-	TRBV6-5	-	TRBJ1-2	CASSSSGAEVVYGYTF	TGTGCCAGCAGTTCGTCGGGGGCTGAGGTGGTATATGGCTACACCTTC
-	TRBV2	TRBD1	TRBJ1-1	CASTRGGQGAEAFF	TGTGCCAGCACCAGGGGGGGACAGGGCGCTGAAGCTTTCTTT
once	TRBV5-5	-	TRBJ2-7	CASSLAYESAYEQYF	TGTGCCAGCAGCTTGGCCTACGAGAGTGCCTACGAGCAGTACTTC
-	TRBV3-1/TRBV3-2	TRBD1	TRBJ2-3	CASSQMGQGTDTQYF	TGTGCCAGCAGCCAGATGGGACAGGGCACAGATACGCAGTATTTT
-	TRBV5-1	-	TRBJ2-5	CASSRDRVGQETQYF	TGCGCCAGCAGCCGAGACAGAGTGGGACAAGAGACCCAGTACTTC
-	TRBV6-4	TRBD1	TRBJ2-3	CASSRDSYSSTDTQYF	TGTGCCAGCAGCCGGGACAGCTACTCTAGCACAGATACGCAGTATTTT
-	TRBV5-1	TRBD1	TRBJ2-3	CASSILTGGADTQYF	TGCGCCAGCAGCATCCTGACAGGGGGCGCAGATACGCAGTATTTT
-	TRBV10-3	TRBD2	TRBJ2-7	CATSVGRAGGQQEQYF	TGTGCCACCTCGGTAGGAAGGGCGGGGGGCCAACAAGAGCAGTACTTC
-	TRBV4-1	-	TRBJ2-5	CASSFGPQETQYF	TGCGCCAGCAGCTTCGGGCCCCAAGAGACCCAGTACTTC
-	TRBV19	TRBD1	TRBJ1-1	CASSRQGVGTEAFF	TGTGCCAGTAGTAGACAGGGGGTAGGGACTGAAGCTTTCTTT
-	TRBV6-6	TRBD1	TRBJ1-1	CASTLGGTGGGSEAFF	TGTGCCAGCACTTTAGGAGGGACAGGGGGAGGGAGCGAAGCTTTCTTT
-	TRBV5-4	-	TRBJ1-1	CASSSGGRVNTEAFF	TGTGCCAGCAGCTCCGGGGGACGGGTTAACACTGAAGCTTTCTTT
few	TRBV5-4	-	TRBJ1-6	CASRTGMDNSPLHF	TGTGCCAGCAGGACAGGAATGGATAATTCACCCCTCCACTTT
-	TRBV19	TRBD2	TRBJ2-1	CASSDGGLAGWDEQFF	TGTGCCAGTAGTGACGGGGGACTAGCGGGGTGGGATGAGCAGTTCTTC
-	TRBV2	TRBD1	TRBJ2-7	CASSREGATYEQYF	TGTGCCAGCTCCAGAGAGGGGGCTACCTACGAGCAGTACTTC
-	TRBV5-6	TRBD1	TRBJ2-5	CASSLAGTGQETQYF	TGTGCCAGCAGCTTGGCCGGGACAGGGCAAGAGACCCAGTACTTC
-	TRBV7-3	-	TRBJ1-1	CASSPGTPNTEAFF	TGTGCCAGCAGTCCCGGGACACCGAACACTGAAGCTTTCTTT
-	TRBV5-6	TRBD1	TRBJ2-7	CASSFTGGGEQYF	TGTGCCAGCAGCTTCACAGGGGGAGGCGAGCAGTACTTC
-	TRBV7-6	-	TRBJ1-4	CASSFSPGTNEKLFF	TGTGCCAGCAGCTTTTCGCCGGGGACTAATGAAAAACTGTTTTTT
-	TRBV12-3/TRBV12-4	-	TRBJ1-1	CASIINLNTEAFF	TGTGCCAGCATTATCAACCTGAACACTGAAGCTTTCTTT
-	TRBV7-9	TRBD1	TRBJ1-4	CASSPKDRLGEKLFF	TGTGCCAGCAGCCCCAAGGACAGGTTGGGTGAAAAACTGTTTTTT
-	TRBV18	-	TRBJ2-5	CASSPQGGQETQYF	TGTGCCAGCTCACCACAGGGTGGGCAAGAGACCCAGTACTTC
-	TRBV7-2	-	TRBJ1-5	CASSLLDQPQHF	TGTGCCAGCAGCTTACTTGATCAGCCCCAGCATTTT
-	TRBV10-1	TRBD1	TRBJ2-3	CASSDYQGAGDTQYF	TGCGCCAGCAGTGATTATCAGGGGGCCGGAGATACGCAGTATTTT
-	TRBV6-6	-	TRBJ1-1	CASSYGYSNKASF	TGTGCCAGCAGTTACGGGTACAGTAACAAGGCAAGTTTT
-	TRBV6-6	-	TRBJ1-5	CASRGIWPQHF	TGTGCCAGCAGGGGGATCTGGCCCCAGCATTTT
-	TRBV28	TRBD1	TRBJ2-7	CASSSTLDRAREQYF	TGTGCCAGCAGTTCAACCCTGGACAGGGCGCGCGAGCAGTACTTC
-	TRBV29-1	TRBD1	TRBJ1-2	CSVDGTGGRFYGYTF	TGCAGCGTTGACGGGACAGGGGGGAGGTTCTATGGCTACACCTTC
few	TRBV5-5	TRBD1	TRBJ1-5	CASSWGTGNQPQHF	TGTGCCAGCAGCTGGGGGACAGGGAATCAGCCCCAGCATTTT
-	TRBV14	TRBD2	TRBJ2-1	CASSHRAAGDMFF	TGTGCCAGCAGCCACCGGGCGGCGGGGGATATGTTCTTC
-	TRBV11-3	-	TRBJ2-7	CASSLGDAPYEQYF	TGTGCCAGCAGCTTAGGCGACGCACCCTACGAGCAGTACTTC
-	TRBV11-3	-	TRBJ1-1	CASSFGPREAFF	TGTGCCAGCAGCTTTGGCCCAAGAGAAGCTTTCTTT
-	TRBV14	-	TRBJ2-1	CASSQGGRFSYNEQFF	TGTGCCAGCAGCCAAGGGGGCCGATTCTCTTACAATGAGCAGTTCTTC
-	TRBV19	-	TRBJ2-7	CASSMGGYEQYF	TGTGCCAGTAGTATGGGCGGCTACGAGCAGTACTTC
-	TRBV30	-	TRBJ1-1	CAWSYTGSSEAFF	TGTGCCTGGAGTTATACAGGTAGCTCTGAAGCTTTCTTT
few	TRBV7-8	-	TRBJ1-4	CASSLVREKLFF	TGTGCCAGCAGCTTAGTACGGGAAAAACTGTTTTTT
-	TRBV5-1	-	TRBJ2-5	CASSLGGGYGQRETQYF	TGCGCCAGCAGCCTTGGAGGGGGATATGGACAGCGAGAGACCCAGTACTTC
-	TRBV5-1	TRBD1	TRBJ1-2	CASSWNRDRAYGYTF	TGCGCCAGCAGCTGGAACCGGGACAGGGCGTATGGCTACACCTTC
-	TRBV19	-	TRBJ2-1	CASNLVGSDNEQFF	TGTGCCAGTAACCTAGTAGGTTCGGACAATGAGCAGTTCTTC
-	TRBV2	TRBD1	TRBJ1-2	CASSSGDRGRGGYTF	TGTGCCAGCAGTAGCGGGGACAGGGGGCGAGGTGGCTACACCTTC
-	TRBV7-9	-	TRBJ1-1	CASSLQLNTEAFF	TGTGCCAGCAGCTTACAACTGAACACTGAAGCTTTCTTT
-	TRBV4-1	-	TRBJ1-1	CASSQDREAFF	TGCGCCAGCAGCCAAGATCGAGAAGCTTTCTTT
-	TRBV5-6	TRBD1	TRBJ1-1	CASRGTGGPNTEAFF	TGTGCCAGCAGGGGGACAGGGGGCCCGAACACTGAAGCTTTCTTT
-	TRBV12-1	-	TRBJ1-2	CASSSPFRSVTNYGYTF	TGTGCCAGCAGCTCCCCCTTTAGGTCAGTCACTAACTATGGCTACACCTTC
-	TRBV19	TRBD1	TRBJ2-7	CASSIGFGTGDYEQYF	TGTGCCAGTAGTATCGGGTTCGGGACAGGGGACTACGAGCAGTACTTC
-	TRBV2	TRBD2	TRBJ2-5	CASRGRLAAQETQYF	TGTGCCAGCAGAGGGAGGCTAGCGGCCCAAGAGACCCAGTACTTC
-	TRBV29-1	-	TRBJ1-2	CSVSDGQHYGYTF	TGCAGCGTCTCGGACGGACAGCATTATGGCTACACCTTC
-	TRBV6-2/TRBV6-3	TRBD1	TRBJ1-1	CASSYPGQGNAFF	TGTGCCAGCAGTTACCCTGGACAGGGGAATGCTTTCTTT